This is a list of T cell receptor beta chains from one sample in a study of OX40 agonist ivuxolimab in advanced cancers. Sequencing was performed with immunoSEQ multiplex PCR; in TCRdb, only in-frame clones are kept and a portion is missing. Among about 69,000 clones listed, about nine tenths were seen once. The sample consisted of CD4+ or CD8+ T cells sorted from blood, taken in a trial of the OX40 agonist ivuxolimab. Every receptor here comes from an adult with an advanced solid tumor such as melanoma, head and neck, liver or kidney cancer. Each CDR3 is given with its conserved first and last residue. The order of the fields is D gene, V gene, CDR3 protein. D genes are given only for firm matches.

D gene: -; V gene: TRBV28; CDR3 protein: CASRGGVSPLHF
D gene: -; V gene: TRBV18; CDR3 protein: CASSYYGPWAGGANVLTF
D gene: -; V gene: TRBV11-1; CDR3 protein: CASSLTAGQYNEQFF
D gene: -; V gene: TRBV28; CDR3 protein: CASSLVSTEAFF
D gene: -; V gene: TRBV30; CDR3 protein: CAWTNSGTPNQPQHF
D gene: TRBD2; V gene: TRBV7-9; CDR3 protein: CASSDNLGREVVNEQFF
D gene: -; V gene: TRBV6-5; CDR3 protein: CASSYDGRSPLHF
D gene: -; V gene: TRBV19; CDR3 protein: CASRWGDTEAFF
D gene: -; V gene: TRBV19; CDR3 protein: CASSTGMWGSDYNEQFF
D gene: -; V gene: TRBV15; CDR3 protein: CATSRETGPNEKLFF
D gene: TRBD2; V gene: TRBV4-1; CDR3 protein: CASSQALAGGTYEQYF
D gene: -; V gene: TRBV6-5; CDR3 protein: CASSYSKGNEQFF
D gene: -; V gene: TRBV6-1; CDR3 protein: CASSDRDLIEKLFF
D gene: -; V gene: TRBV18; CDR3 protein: CASSPGDGNQPQHF
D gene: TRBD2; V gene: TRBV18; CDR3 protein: CASSPEAGGLRTGELFF
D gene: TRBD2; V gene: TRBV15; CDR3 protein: CATSKRGSGANVLTF
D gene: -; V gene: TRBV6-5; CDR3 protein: CASRIGTSGNTIYF
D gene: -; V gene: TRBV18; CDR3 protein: CASSPTGTYEQYF
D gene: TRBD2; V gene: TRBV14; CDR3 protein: CASSPGRVQLTDTQYF
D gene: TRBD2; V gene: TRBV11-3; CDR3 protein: CASSFGGAYSGANVLTF
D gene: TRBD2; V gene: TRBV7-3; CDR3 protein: CASSHSGTSGRNEQFF
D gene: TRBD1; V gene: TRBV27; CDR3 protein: CASSYTGGIQPQHF
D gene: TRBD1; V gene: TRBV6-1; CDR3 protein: CASSPGQAFDQPQHF
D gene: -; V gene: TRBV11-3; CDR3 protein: CASSRKQKTYEQYF
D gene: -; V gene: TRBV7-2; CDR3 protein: CASSPERFPGSPLHF
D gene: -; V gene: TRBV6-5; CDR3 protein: CASSYLGEGGYTF
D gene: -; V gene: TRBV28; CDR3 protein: CASRPPSRDYQPQHF
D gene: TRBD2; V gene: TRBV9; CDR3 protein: CASSGLAGGTYNEQFF
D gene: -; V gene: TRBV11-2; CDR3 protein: CASSQRAVSSYEQYF
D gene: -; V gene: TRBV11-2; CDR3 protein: CASSSGQGIGTDTQYF
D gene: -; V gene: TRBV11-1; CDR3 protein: CASSLGGPYNEQFF
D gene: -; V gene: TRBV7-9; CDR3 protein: CASSFLTGNSPLHF
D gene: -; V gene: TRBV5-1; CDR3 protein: CASSLGAALQQETQYF
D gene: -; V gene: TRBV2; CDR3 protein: CASRRTVANTGELFF
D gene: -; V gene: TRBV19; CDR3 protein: CASSDYLSADTQYF
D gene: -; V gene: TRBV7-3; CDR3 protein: CASSSNGVRSSGTQYF
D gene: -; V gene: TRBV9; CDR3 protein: CASRKEHSYNSPLHF
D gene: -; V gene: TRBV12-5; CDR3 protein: CASGFSGPQETQYF
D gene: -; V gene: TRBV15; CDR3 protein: CATSRDPGGSRNEQFF
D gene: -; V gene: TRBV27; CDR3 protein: CASSLSNGPSLEQFF
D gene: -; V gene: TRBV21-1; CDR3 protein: CASGGLENTGELFF
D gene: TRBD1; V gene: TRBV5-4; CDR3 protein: CASSFGQGGTDTQYF
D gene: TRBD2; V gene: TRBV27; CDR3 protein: CASSSSGRSYEQYF
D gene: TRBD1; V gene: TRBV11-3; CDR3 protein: CASSPVGTVPAQYF
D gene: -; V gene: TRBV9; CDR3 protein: CASSSRGKGTGANVLTF
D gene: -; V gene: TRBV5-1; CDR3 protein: CASSPVGGASATFF
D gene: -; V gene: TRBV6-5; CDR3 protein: CASSPQGPTYNEQFF
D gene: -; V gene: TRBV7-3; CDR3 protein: CASSLAGYPYNEQFF
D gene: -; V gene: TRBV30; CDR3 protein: CAWTPTGDGYTF